This T cell receptor beta chain was captured by sequencing in a study of blood T cells in healthy people across ages. The V and J ends lost 0 bases and 2 bases, in that order; junction bases with no gene match: 4. Per germline, CDR1 SGHVS and CDR2 FQNEAQ. CDR3 length equals 15 residues. This clonotype showed up many times. The second PCR ran about 6 to 11 cycles with a sample-barcoded 5' primer and J-beta primers. TCRdb itself ran the 5' RACE reads through MiXCR, one entry per CDR3 protein. Among about 840,000 distinct CDR3 sequences listed, about 28% were seen once. The data also belong to a second study, concerning T cells of mothers and their children.

The TCR was taken from a woman aged 40 to 55 in good health. The sample taken for sequencing was blood. V is TRBV7-8 and J is TRBJ2-7; TRBD2 aligns across 7 bases. The CDR3: CASSLAELATYEQYF. Here the CDR3 DNA reads TGTGCCAGCAGCTTAGCTGAACTAGCGACCTACGAGCAGTACTTC.